These T cell receptor beta chains were read from a single sample in a study of shared clonotypes between healthy human individuals. Method: immunoSEQ multiplex PCR; TCRdb's copy keeps in-frame clones and lacks some. The sample lists about 610,000 clones; around 96% were seen once. Input material: naive CD8+ T cells sorted from blood. The receptors shown here come from a woman younger than 45 in good health. Each CDR3 is given with its conserved first and last residue. The D gene is left open where the match is weak. Not every row has a clone size; where given, it reads once, few, many or a size class.

>-|TRBV5-4|-|TRBJ2-7
TGTGCCAGCAGCCCCCGAGGGAACCCTTACGAGCAGTACTTC
CASSPRGNPYEQYF
>-|TRBV27|-|TRBJ2-7
TGTGCCAGCAGCCCCGGGTTGACCTACGAGCAGTACTTC
CASSPGLTYEQYF
>-|TRBV13|-|TRBJ2-1
TGTGCCAGCAGCTCCCACGTTGAAGGCTCCTACAATGAGCAGTTCTTC
CASSSHVEGSYNEQFF
>once|TRBV7-9|TRBD2|TRBJ2-1
TGTGCCAGCAGCCTTAGCGGGAGCCCCACATACTCCTACAATGAGCAGTTCTTC
CASSLSGSPTYSYNEQFF
>-|TRBV19|TRBD2|TRBJ2-7
TGTGCCAGTAGCGGGAGGCGAAAAACCTACGAGCAGTACTTC
CASSGRRKTYEQYF
>-|TRBV7-2|TRBD1|TRBJ2-1
TGTGCCAGCAGCCCAAGGACAGGGGTTTACAATGAGCAGTTCTTC
CASSPRTGVYNEQFF
>-|TRBV28|TRBD1|TRBJ1-2
TGTGCCAGCAGTGTCGACAGGGCCGGAATTCGGAATGGCTACACCTTC
CASSVDRAGIRNGYTF
>-|TRBV28|TRBD1|TRBJ2-1
TGTGCCAGCAGCCAGGGACAGGGGAATGAGCAGTTCTTC
CASSQGQGNEQFF
>-|TRBV7-9|-|TRBJ2-7
TGTGCCAGCAGCTTCGGGGGAGGCCGTTTTACTTTATCCTACGAGCAGTACTTC
CASSFGGGRFTLSYEQYF
>-|TRBV6-4|-|TRBJ2-1
TGTGCCAGCAGTGACTCGGCTAGCGCTAACAATGAGCAGTTCTTC
CASSDSASANNEQFF
>-|TRBV27|-|TRBJ2-7
TGTGCCAGCAGTAATCAGGCTGTTTACGAGCAGTACTTC
CASSNQAVYEQYF
>-|TRBV11-2|TRBD2|TRBJ2-7
TGTGCCAGCAGCTTAGTTTCACTAGCGGGAGGCGAGCAGTACTTC
CASSLVSLAGGEQYF
>few|TRBV13|-|TRBJ1-1
TGTGCCAGCAGCCACGCGCTGAACACTGAAGCTTTCTTT
CASSHALNTEAFF
>-|TRBV19|TRBD2|TRBJ2-7
TGTGCCAGTAGTATGGGACTAGCGGGAGCCTACGAGCAGTACTTC
CASSMGLAGAYEQYF
>-|TRBV11-2|TRBD2|TRBJ2-7
TGTGCCAGCAAAAGACTAGCGGGAACCTACGAGCAGTACTTC
CASKRLAGTYEQYF
>-|TRBV21-1|-|TRBJ2-7
TGTGCCAGCAGCAGGGCCGGCGGAGGGTTGAACTACGAGCAGTACTTC
CASSRAGGGLNYEQYF
>-|TRBV29-1|-|TRBJ2-6
TGCAGCGTTGAAGATCCGTCAGGGTCATCATCTGGGGCCAACGTCCTGACTTTC
CSVEDPSGSSSGANVLTF
>-|TRBV7-9|-|TRBJ1-1
TGTGCCAGCAGCTTCGGGGGGGCTCCTGAAGCTTTCTTT
CASSFGGAPEAFF
>-|TRBV14|TRBD2|TRBJ2-1
TGTGCCAGCAGCCTATTAGCGGGAGGGCCCGGTGAGCAGTTCTTC
CASSLLAGGPGEQFF
>-|TRBV7-8|-|TRBJ1-3
TGTGCCAGCAGCCCACCCCCCTCGTCAGGGATCCCTGGAAACACCATATATTTT
CASSPPPSSGIPGNTIYF
>-|TRBV27|-|TRBJ2-7
TGTGCCAGCAGAGCTACCCCTTCGGTCTACGAGCAGTACTTC
CASRATPSVYEQYF
>-|TRBV6-5|-|TRBJ1-4
TGTGCCAGCAGTTATAGTGGCCAGGACGGTGAAAAACTGTTTTTT
CASSYSGQDGEKLFF
>-|TRBV28|-|TRBJ1-5
TGTGCCAGCGAACTAAGCGGGGATGAACTCAATCAGCCCCAGCATTTT
CASELSGDELNQPQHF
>-|TRBV4-1|-|TRBJ1-5
TGCGCCAGCAGCCCGGGACCGCGAAGCAATCAGCCCCAGCATTTT
CASSPGPRSNQPQHF
>-|TRBV11-3|-|TRBJ2-2
TGTGCCAGCAGCCATCGATGGGGGCCAGGGAACACCGGGGAGCTGTTTTTT
CASSHRWGPGNTGELFF
>once|TRBV5-1|TRBD2|TRBJ2-1
TGCGCCAGCAAGAAAGCTAGCGGGAGGGCCTTGTACAATGAGCAGTTCTTC
CASKKASGRALYNEQFF
>-|TRBV30|-|TRBJ1-5
TGTGCCTGTACCTTGCGGGAGGGCCATAGCAATCAGCCCCAGCATTTT
CACTLREGHSNQPQHF
>-|TRBV9|-|TRBJ2-1
TGTGCCAGCAGCGTTTTGCACAATGAGCAGTTCTTC
CASSVLHNEQFF
>-|TRBV2|TRBD1|TRBJ2-5
TGTGCCAGCAAGACAGGGACAGACCTGGGCCAAGAGACCCAGTACTTC
CASKTGTDLGQETQYF
>-|TRBV5-4|-|TRBJ1-1
TGTGCCAGCAGCACGCGGACGGGCGGGAACACTGAAGCTTTCTTT
CASSTRTGGNTEAFF
>-|TRBV28|TRBD2|TRBJ2-1
TGTGCCACTGACTCGTGGCGGGAGATAGTAAATGAGCAGTTCTTC
CATDSWREIVNEQFF
>-|TRBV9|-|TRBJ1-4
TGTGCCAGCAGCGCCGAACGGGGGCCTAATGAAAAACTGTTTTTT
CASSAERGPNEKLFF
>-|TRBV28|TRBD1|TRBJ1-1
TGTGCCAGCAGTTTATGGGCAGGGGGCGAAGCTTTCTTT
CASSLWAGGEAFF
>-|TRBV7-2|TRBD1|TRBJ2-7
TGTGCCAGCAGCTTAGGGGGGACAGGGCTGATTCCCTACGAGCAGTACTTC
CASSLGGTGLIPYEQYF
>once|TRBV7-3|TRBD1|TRBJ1-2
TGTGCCAGCAGCTCCCGGGACAGGGGAGCCTCTGGCTGCACCTTC
CASSSRDRGASGCTF
>-|TRBV5-4|-|TRBJ2-1
TGTGCCAGCAGTCCTGACCCAGAAGGGTCCTACAATGAGCAGTTCTTC
CASSPDPEGSYNEQFF
>-|TRBV27|TRBD1|TRBJ2-2
TGTGCCAGCAGTCCGGGACAGGGGTCCGGGGAGCTGTTTTTT
CASSPGQGSGELFF
>-|TRBV27|TRBD2|TRBJ2-7
TGTGCCAGCAGTTCGTGGACTAGCGAAGCCGAGCAGTACTTC
CASSSWTSEAEQYF
>-|TRBV5-6|-|TRBJ1-2
TGTGCCAGCAGCGTAAGTGACATCTATGGCTACACCTTC
CASSVSDIYGYTF
>-|TRBV27|-|TRBJ2-1
TGTGCCAGCAGTCCGACACTAAGCTCCTACAATGAGCAGTTCTTC
CASSPTLSSYNEQFF
>-|TRBV29-1|-|TRBJ1-1
TGCAGCGTTGAACCAGGGACCTCCGAAGCTTTCTTT
CSVEPGTSEAFF
>-|TRBV2|TRBD1|TRBJ2-3
TGTGCCAGCAGGGACAGGGCAGGCAGCTCAGATACGCAGTATTTT
CASRDRAGSSDTQYF
>-|TRBV4-1|-|TRBJ1-1
TGCGCCAGCAGCCAAGATGAGGCAGCAGGCACTGAAGCTTTCTTT
CASSQDEAAGTEAFF
>-|TRBV2|-|TRBJ1-5
TGTGCCAGCAGTGCGGTCGGGAGTGATCAGCCCCAGCATTTT
CASSAVGSDQPQHF
>once|TRBV25-1|-|TRBJ1-2
TGTGCCAGCAGTGGGTACTGGGGGTTCAACTATGGCTACACCTTC
CASSGYWGFNYGYTF
>-|TRBV5-7|-|TRBJ2-7
TGTGCCAGCAGCTTGGCGTCGAGCTCCTACGAGCAGTACTTC
CASSLASSSYEQYF
>-|TRBV7-9|-|TRBJ1-1
TGTGCCAGCAGCTTAGATCTCAGTCGGAACACTGAAGCTTTCTTT
CASSLDLSRNTEAFF